This T cell receptor (beta chain) appears in the sequencing data of a study of identifying expanded T cells in peripheral blood. A note on this clone: Its antigen is not known.

During the collection period, no donor immune events like infections were recorded. Germline V gives CDR1 SGHRS, CDR2 YFSETQ. This CDR3 is built from 17 residues. Trimming cost V 4 bases and J 1 base, with 18 bases left between them. Study results and limitations: Across healthy donors, higher total template counts meant significantly greater approximately 2-week count variance. Differentially abundant clones: around 1.1 between replicates, about 17 at around 2 weeks, over 18 at four.

TCRdb's copy holds only in-frame clones and misses some; the assay was immunoSEQ multiplex PCR. The data contain about 76,000 clones, around four fifths of them singletons. Sequencing used blood. The sequence came from a person between 18 and 69 years old in good health. V and J are TRBV5-1 and TRBJ1-3; D remains unclear. CDR3: CASSPLSAGPSGNTIYF. CDR3 DNA sequence: TGCGCCAGCAGCCCACTGTCGGCAGGACCGTCTGGAAACACCATATATTTT.